The present entry profiles one TCR beta chain with its context. Its specific antigen is unknown. Base qualities were left out, and no much larger clone turns up one base away. The entry originates in a study of post-analysis software for immune sequencing data (dated by TCRdb to the mid-2010s). With regard to the full study: Relapsing-remitting, secondary progressive and progressive-relapsing multiple sclerosis were recorded as disease courses, and subtype annotation was lacking for some patients. The patient repertoires were compared against around eleven previously published healthy control repertoires obtained from donors aged 6 to 25 years. A subset of samples was prepared in parallel using single-end sample barcoding, then pooled and co-amplified after Illumina adapter ligation.

Paper-wide results and their limitations: Patients showed significantly higher frequencies than controls for a handful of TRBV segments, among them TRBV5-6, TRBV5-1 and TRBV20-1. When samples were clustered directly using the F measure, samples prepared in the same batch co-clustered strongly, which prompted a batch-effect correction. Multiple sclerosis patients had significantly lower normalized Chao1 diversity than controls, a result that suggests substantial peripheral T-cell clonal expansion. The control group was slightly older than the multiple sclerosis patient group.

Libraries were built with PCR. Sequencing was performed on an Illumina HiSeq 2500. To reduce PCR and sequencing biases, unique molecular identifiers were built into the TCR beta cDNA libraries. Some 500,000 cDNA molecules were obtained for every 1 to 10 million input T cells, so each molecule roughly corresponded to one T cell. Patient libraries were prepared and sequenced with the same protocol used for the earlier healthy control dataset. Within a given batch, samples were prepared together, multiplexed and sequenced on the same HiSeq lane. For the original study's pipeline: Raw barcoded reads were processed with MIGEC, and single-read molecular identifier groups were discarded before consensus assembly and CDR3 extraction. Clonotype tables were post-analysed with VDJtools, normalizing diversity by down-sampling all datasets to the smallest sample size. In repertoire overlap clustering, CDR3 amino acid sequences, but not nucleotide sequences, were matched to correct batch-related cross-sample contamination. TCRdb passed the public sequencing reads through fastp at Q25 and MiXCR, retaining productive beta sequences. Rows merge per CDR3 protein into single entries with the most common DNA and genes. These V and J calls originate from TCRdb's pipeline instead of the authors' own analysis. Within this sample are fewer than 850,000 distinct CDR3 sequences, with 25% to 30% of them counted one time only. The biggest ten clones account for around 0.56% of the sample.

TCR beta repertoires were profiled from peripheral blood of over 10 young patients with multiple sclerosis to demonstrate the VDJtools post-analysis software. The multiple sclerosis patients were children and adolescents between roughly 6 and 17 years of age. Measured from the cysteine to the phenylalanine, the CDR3 is 19 residues long. Only the CDR3 DNA is retained, 57 bases long and in frame from the first base. Sequenced material: blood. The rearrangement joined TRBV12-3 or TRBV12-4 to TRBJ2-4; TRBD2 lines up with 15 middle nucleotides. The DNA end favors TRBJ2-7, so the J call may be wrong. The receptor was isolated from a girl under 18 with multiple sclerosis. The nucleotides are TGTGCCAGCAGTTTATATGGACTAGCGGGAGGGTGGGGTGACGACGAGCAGTACTTC. Translated, this gives CASSLYGLAGGWGDDEQYF.